This T cell receptor (beta chain) was obtained from a study of long-term antiretroviral therapy in people with HIV. General study points: Diversity measured after ART increased yet remained under transplant donor controls.

This CDR3 region has 12 residues. Germline CDR1 reads MDHEN; CDR2 reads SYDVKM. Trimming removed 7 bases from V and 0 bases from J, with 6 bases in between. Note on this clone: Its antigen is not known.

Samples were assayed with immunoSEQ v3.0 at survey level. Repertoires were generated with immunoSEQ multiplex PCR, while TCRdb's copy carries only in-frame clones and drops some. This sample yields approximately 28,000 clones, of which 87% are seen a single time; roughly 1% belongs to the top ten. The clonotype comes from a man aged 50 to 59 with HIV. The material sequenced was unsorted PBMCs, taken 2 years after starting antiretroviral therapy. The J gene is TRBJ1-1, the V gene TRBV28, with no clear D. The CDR3 DNA reads TGTGCCAGCACCTCCGTGAACACTGAAGCTTTCTTT. Protein sequence: CASTSVNTEAFF.